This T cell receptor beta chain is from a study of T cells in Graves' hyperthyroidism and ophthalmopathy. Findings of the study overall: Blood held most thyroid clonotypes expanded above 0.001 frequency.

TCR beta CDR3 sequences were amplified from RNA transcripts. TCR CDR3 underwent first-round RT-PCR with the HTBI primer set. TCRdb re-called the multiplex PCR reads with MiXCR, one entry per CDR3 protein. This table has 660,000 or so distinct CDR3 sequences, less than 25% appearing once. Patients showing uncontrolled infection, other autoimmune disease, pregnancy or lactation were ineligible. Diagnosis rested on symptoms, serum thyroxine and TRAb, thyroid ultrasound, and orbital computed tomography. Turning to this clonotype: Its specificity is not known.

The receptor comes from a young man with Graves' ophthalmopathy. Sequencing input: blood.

The DNA for the CDR3 is TGTGCCATCAGCTCTGCTGGAAACACCATATATTTT. Protein product: CAISSAGNTIYF. The chain employs TRBV10-3 and TRBJ1-3; D is uncertain. CDR1 ENHRY and CDR2 SYGVKD come from the germline V gene. CDR3 size: 12 residues. The V end lost 6 bases, the J end lost 2 bases, and 5 bases lay between the germline ends.